The 20 T cell receptor beta chains below come from one sample, sequenced in a study of CD8 T cells in Susac syndrome (dated by TCRdb to between 2019 and 2020). Preparation of the library involved the immunoSEQ multiplex PCR assay. RNA was extracted with the RNeasy kit and roughly 0.5 to 1 ug was reverse transcribed using random hexamers. TCRdb cleaned the public reads at Q25 with fastp, built clones with MiXCR and kept in-frame beta chains. CDR3 protein sequences are deduplicated, and each keeps its most common genes and DNA. Counted in this sample were about 400,000 distinct CDR3 sequences; more than 70% of them appeared once. Of the sample, roughly 0.1% falls within the top ten clones. The sample comprised CD8+ T cells from PBMCs. The receptor source for this set is a human donor with multiple sclerosis.

This chain's CDR3 is CASSKKTENTGELFF. CDR3 in DNA: TGCGCCAGCAGCAAAAAGACAGAAAACACCGGGGAGCTGTTTTTT. This sequence joins TRBV5-1 and TRBJ2-2, with D possibly TRBD1 on 5 matching bases. The V gene lost 4 bases and the J gene lost 2 bases, with 12 bases spanning the gap. Germline CDR1 is SGHRS and CDR2 is YFSETQ. There are 15 residues in the CDR3.

The CDR3 DNA sequence: TGTGCCAGCAAGGACTTCGCGGCGCCTGGGGAGTTCTTC. Its protein is CASKDFAAPGEFF. V is TRBV7-8 and J is TRBJ2-1, with TRBD2 as a possible D gene (5 bases). Germline-derived CDR1 and CDR2 are SGHVS and FQNEAQ. Trimming cost V 7 bases and J 14 bases, with 21 bases left between them. CDR3 length equals 13 residues.

The rearrangement links TRBV5-1 to TRBJ1-4, with D unclear. CDR1 is SGHRS, CDR2 YFSETQ, per germline. The CDR3 has 14 amino acids. The V and J ends lost 4 bases and 4 bases respectively, with 11 bases between them. The CDR3 bases are TGCGCCAGCAGCCACCGCGACTTTAATGAAAAACTGTTTTTT. Translated, it gives CASSHRDFNEKLFF.

The V gene is TRBV20-1, the J gene TRBJ1-3, with D hard to call. V lost 6 bases to trimming and J lost 2 bases, with 17 bases between them. This CDR3 is built from 15 residues. Per germline, CDR1 DFQATT and CDR2 SNEGSKA (reference sequence). CDR3 DNA: TGCAGTGCCCCAGGTGGGGAAGCAGCTGGAAACACCATATATTTT. It yields the protein CSAPGGEAAGNTIYF.

This clonotype was seen a few times. This sequence joins TRBV5-5 and TRBJ1-2, with D possibly being TRBD1 (6 bases). The V end was cut by 0 bases, the J end by 3 bases, with 12 bases between. The CDR3 covers 15 residues. The germline V gene has CDR1 SGHKS and CDR2 YYEKEE (reference sequence). CDR3 DNA: TGTGCCAGCAGCTTGGCGGGGGGCCCGGACTATGGCTACACCTTC. It codes for CASSLAGGPDYGYTF.

The chain links TRBV4-1 to TRBJ2-7; D may match TRBD1 or TRBD2 (5 bases each). V was trimmed by 1 base and J by 6 bases, leaving 7 bases between them. CDR1 MGHRA and CDR2 YSYEKL come from the germline V gene. This CDR3 comprises 12 residues. In nucleotides, the CDR3 is TGCGCCAGCAGCCAAGGGGGGTTCGAGCAGTACTTC. Amino acids: CASSQGGFEQYF.

The rearrangement joins TRBV6-1 to TRBJ2-7; 13 bases map to TRBD2. The trim removed 5 bases at V and 2 bases at J, leaving 12 bases unmatched. Germline loops: CDR1 MNHNS, CDR2 SASEGT. This CDR3 comprises 18 residues. The CDR3 region is CASSQPGLAGDHPYEQYF. The CDR3 DNA is TGTGCCAGCAGTCAACCCGGACTAGCGGGAGACCACCCCTACGAGCAGTACTTC.

As DNA, the CDR3 is TGTGCCAGTAGTATAGGACCCGCCAACGAGCAGTACTTC. This codes for CASSIGPANEQYF. This chain links TRBV19 with TRBJ2-7, with D uncertain. Germline CDR1 LNHDA, CDR2 SQIVND (reference sequence). V gave up 1 base and J gave up 5 bases, with 9 bases separating them. This CDR3 is built from 13 residues. Complete variable domain (other parts from reference TRBV19 and TRBJ2-7): DGGITQSPKYLFRKEGQNVTLSCEQNLNHDAMYWYRQDPGQGLRLIYYSQIVNDFQKGDIAEGYSVSREKKESFPLTVTSAQKNPTAFYLCASSIGPANEQYFGPGTRLTVT.

The rearrangement uses TRBV20-1 and TRBJ2-7, with D possibly being TRBD1 (6 bases). The CDR3 is 13 residues long. Germline-derived CDR1 and CDR2 are DFQATT and SNEGSKA (reference sequence). V lost 3 bases, J lost 7 bases, and 16 bases lay in between. The CDR3 here is CSASPGVGGEQYF. In DNA, the CDR3 is TGCAGTGCTAGTCCGGGTGTAGGGGGAGAGCAGTACTTC.

The chain links TRBV30 to TRBJ2-5, with 15 bases aligning to TRBD2. This CDR3 has 15 residues. Trimming at V came to 6 bases and at J to 0 bases, leaving 2 bases not matched to a gene. Germline loops: CDR1 GTSNPN, CDR2 SVGIG (reference sequence). DNA for the CDR3: TGTGCCTGCGGACTAGCGGGGGGGAACCAAGAGACCCAGTACTTC. Translating gives CACGLAGGNQETQYF.

The rearrangement uses TRBV11-3 and TRBJ2-1, with 9 bases matching TRBD2. Trimming removed 0 bases from V and 7 bases from J; junction bases left unmatched: 4. CDR3 size: 15 residues. CDR1 and CDR2 from the germline V gene are SGHNT and YENEEA. CDR3 coding DNA: TGTGCCAGCAGCTTAGACGCGGGAGGGGGTAATGAGCAGTTCTTC. Translation: CASSLDAGGGNEQFF.

The chain combines TRBV30 with TRBJ2-7, with no clear D. Trimming stripped 2 bases from V and 3 bases from J, with 8 bases between. The CDR3 length is 12 residues. Germline V lookup: CDR1 GTSNPN, CDR2 SVGIG (reference sequence). CDR3 DNA sequence: TGTGCCTGGAGTATGGGGATCTACGAGCAGTACTTC. Translated, it gives CAWSMGIYEQYF.

The chain has TRBV6-5 and TRBJ1-2; D is possibly TRBD1 (5 bases). In germline, CDR1 is MNHEY, CDR2 SVGAGI. CDR3 length equals 14 residues. The germline V and J ends were trimmed by 1 base and 1 base, with 7 bases remaining between them. CDR3 sequence (DNA): TGTGCCAGCAGTTACTTCGGGGGTAACTATGGCTACACCTTC. Translated: CASSYFGGNYGYTF.

This clonotype turned up a few times. The chain has TRBV7-2 and TRBJ2-5; a weak D match, TRBD2 (6 bases). V lost 6 bases and J lost 9, with 11 bases in between. The germline gives CDR1 SGHTA, CDR2 FQGNSA. The CDR3 contains 11 residues. Here the CDR3 reads CASSAGGAQYF. The CDR3 nucleotides are TGTGCCAGCAGTGCCGGGGGTGCCCAGTACTTC.

The chain carries TRBV28 and TRBJ2-3; no firm D call. The CDR3 has 14 amino acids. V was pared by 6 bases and J by 3 bases, with 13 bases between. Germline assignment: CDR1 MDHEN and CDR2 SYDVKM. CDR3 protein: CASSDISPTDTQYF. CDR3 sequence (DNA): TGTGCCAGCAGCGATATCTCTCCTACAGATACGCAGTATTTT.

The chain recombines TRBV4-1 with TRBJ1-2; D is unresolved. V was clipped by 4 bases and J by 6 bases, with 9 bases between them. Looked up from germline, CDR1 is MGHRA and CDR2 is YSYEKL. The CDR3 contains 12 residues. The DNA of the CDR3 is TGCGCCAGCAGCCGAGGGCCGGATGGCTACACCTTC. This encodes CASSRGPDGYTF.

V usage is TRBV28 and J usage is TRBJ1-1; perhaps TRBD1 as D (5 bases). CDR3 size: 15 residues. V was trimmed by 7 bases and J by 5 bases, leaving 20 bases between them. CDR1 and CDR2 (germline): MDHEN, SYDVKM. For the CDR3, the DNA is TGTGCCAGCAACAAGCTCGGGGGGGTGCGGACTGAAGCTTTCTTT. Its translation: CASNKLGGVRTEAFF. Full variable domain (missing parts from reference TRBV28 and TRBJ1-1): DVKVTQSSRYLVKRTGEKVFLECVQDMDHENMFWYRQDPGLGLRLIYFSYDVKMKEKGDIPEGYSVSREKKERFSLILESASTNQTSMYLCASNKLGGVRTEAFFGQGTRLTVV.

This chain joins TRBV6-2 or TRBV6-3 and TRBJ2-1; 7 nucleotides line up with TRBD1. CDR3 size: 15 residues. CDR1 and CDR2 from the germline V gene are MNHEY and SVGEGT. V lost 5 bases, J lost 3 bases, and 7 bases stayed unmatched. In DNA, the CDR3 is TGTGCCAGCAGTACCCCGGGACAGCTCTACAATGAGCAGTTCTTC. It translates to CASSTPGQLYNEQFF.

CDR3 residues: CAWSLGSEAFF. CDR3 bases: TGTGCCTGGAGTTTGGGGAGTGAAGCTTTCTTT. This rearrangement joins TRBV30 to TRBJ1-1; no firm D call. This CDR3 contains 11 residues. Trimming removed 2 bases from V and 7 bases from J, with 8 bases in between. Germline-derived CDR1 and CDR2 are GTSNPN and SVGIG (reference sequence).

The chain recombines TRBV6-6 with TRBJ1-1, with D possibly matching TRBD1 (6 bases). The V and J ends lost 7 bases and 3 bases respectively, with 21 bases between them. The CDR3 has 16 amino acids. Germline V gene lookup returns CDR1 MNHNY and CDR2 SVGAGI (reference sequence). CDR3 nucleotides: TGTGCCAGCACCTTTACAAGGGGGAGAGGGGACACTGAAGCTTTCTTT. Translation gives CASTFTRGRGDTEAFF.